A single count supports the clone carrying this T cell receptor beta chain. The CDR3 runs to 15 residues. Looked up from germline, CDR1 is LGHNA and CDR2 is YNFKEQ. Trimming cost V 8 bases and J 0 bases; bases outside gene matches: 6. The data are from a study of blood T cell repertoires in COVID-19. The repertoire was sequenced with immunoSEQ multiplex PCR; TCRdb's copy has only in-frame clones and lacks some. The sample yields about 65,000 clones, about 82% seen once. The TCR was taken from a human donor in a cohort sampled during active COVID-19. The source material was peripheral blood. The genes are TRBV4-2 and TRBJ2-1; 8 bases are shared with TRBD2. The CDR3 region is CASRPGGSSYNEQFF. The CDR3 DNA is TGTGCCAGCCGTCCGGGAGGGAGCTCCTACAATGAGCAGTTCTTC.